These 3 T cell receptor beta chains were all obtained from the same sample, sequenced in a study of tumor-infiltrating lymphocytes in primary liver carcinoma. Production of TCR beta cDNA used around 460 ng total RNA together with a constant-region primer. Slightly modified ARM-PCR, run as three nested multiplex PCR rounds, produced the TCR beta libraries. Rounds one and two of PCR, each of around 11 cycles, were primed with TRBV1-TRBV30 forward primers and a C-beta reverse primer. MiXCR was run by TCRdb on the multiplex PCR reads, yielding one entry per CDR3 protein. The sample records tens of thousands of distinct CDR3 sequences, approximately 70% being singletons. Both RNA and DNA were isolated together from approximately 20-30 mg of bulk tissue that had not been sorted. The sequencing sample was made of liver tumor tissue from sampling region 1. The subset: tumor region T1, superior pole. Receptors originate from a man aged 35-49 years with primary liver carcinoma and hepatitis B virus infection.

As for this clonotype: At one end the junction does not follow the germline gene, possibly because of a read error. The rearrangement uses TRBV10-3 and TRBJ2-4; either TRBD1 or TRBD2 may supply D (5 bases each). CDR1 is ENHRY and CDR2 is SYGVKD in the germline V gene. The CDR3 extends over 14 amino acids. CDR3: CATSDRDEKNIQYF. Here the CDR3 DNA reads TGTGCCACCAGTGACCGGGACGAGAAAAACATTCAGTATTTC.

This clonotype showed up many times. The rearrangement links TRBV28 to TRBJ1-2; tentative D call: TRBD1 (5 bases). The CDR3 spans 14 residues. Trimming shortened V by 6 bases and J by 6 bases, and 17 bases separated the two germline ends. Germline lookup yields CDR1 MDHEN and CDR2 SYDVKM. CDR3 DNA: TGTGCCAGCAGGCCGTTCACAAGGGGCGATGGCTACACCTTC. This encodes CASRPFTRGDGYTF.

This clonotype came up many times. The chain couples TRBV7-8 to TRBJ1-5; TRBD1 is a possible D gene (5 bases). CDR1 is SGHVS and CDR2 is FQNEAQ in the germline V gene. The CDR3 covers 14 residues. Trimming took 5 bases from V and 0 from J, leaving 8 bases between them. CDR3 in DNA: TGTGCCAGCAGCGACAGAAATAGCAATCAGCCCCAGCATTTT. Its protein is CASSDRNSNQPQHF.